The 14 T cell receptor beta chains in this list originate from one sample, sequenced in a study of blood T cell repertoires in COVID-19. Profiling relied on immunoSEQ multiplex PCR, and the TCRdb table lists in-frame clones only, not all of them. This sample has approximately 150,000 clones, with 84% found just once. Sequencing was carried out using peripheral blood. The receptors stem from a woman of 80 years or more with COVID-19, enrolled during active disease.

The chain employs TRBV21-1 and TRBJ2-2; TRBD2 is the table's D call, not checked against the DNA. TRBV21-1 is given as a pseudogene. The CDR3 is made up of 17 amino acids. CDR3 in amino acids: CASRNLAGGVNTGELFF. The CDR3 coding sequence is TGTGCCAGCAGGAACCTAGCGGGAGGAGTGAACACCGGGGAGCTGTTTTTT.

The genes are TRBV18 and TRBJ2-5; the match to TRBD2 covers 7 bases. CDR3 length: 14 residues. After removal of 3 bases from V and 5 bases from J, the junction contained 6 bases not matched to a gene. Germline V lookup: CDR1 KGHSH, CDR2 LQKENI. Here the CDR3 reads CASSPVVGGETQYF. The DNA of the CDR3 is TGTGCCAGCTCACCCGTCGTGGGGGGGGAGACCCAGTACTTC.

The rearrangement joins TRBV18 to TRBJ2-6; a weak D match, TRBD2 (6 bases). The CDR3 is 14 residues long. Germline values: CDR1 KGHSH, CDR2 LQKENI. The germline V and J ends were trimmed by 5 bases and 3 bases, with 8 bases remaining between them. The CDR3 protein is CASSGTYGANVLTF. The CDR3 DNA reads TGTGCCAGCTCAGGGACTTATGGGGCCAACGTCCTGACTTTC. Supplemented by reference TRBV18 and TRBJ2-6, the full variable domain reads NAGVMQNPRHLVRRRGQEARLRCSPMKGHSHVYWYRQLPEEGLKFMVYLQKENIIDESGMPKERFSAEFPKEGPSILRIQQVVRGDSAAYFCASSGTYGANVLTFGAGSRLTVL.

The CDR3 coding sequence is TGTGCCAGCTCTCATAGACAGGGCGGCCTTCGCGGTAGCTCCTACAATGAGCAGTTCTTC. Its translation: CASSHRQGGLRGSSYNEQFF. V is TRBV18 and J is TRBJ2-1; TRBD1 agrees at 7 bases. The V gene's germline CDR1 is KGHSH and CDR2 LQKENI. The CDR3 runs 20 residues. After removal of 6 bases from V and 0 bases from J, the junction contained 20 bases not matched to a gene.

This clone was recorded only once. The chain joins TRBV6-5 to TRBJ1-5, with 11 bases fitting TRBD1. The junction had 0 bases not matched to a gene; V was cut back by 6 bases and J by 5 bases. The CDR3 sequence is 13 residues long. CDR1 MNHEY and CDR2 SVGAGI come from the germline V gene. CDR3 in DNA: TGTGCCAGCAGGGGACAGGGGGATCAGCCCCAGCATTTT. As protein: CASRGQGDQPQHF.

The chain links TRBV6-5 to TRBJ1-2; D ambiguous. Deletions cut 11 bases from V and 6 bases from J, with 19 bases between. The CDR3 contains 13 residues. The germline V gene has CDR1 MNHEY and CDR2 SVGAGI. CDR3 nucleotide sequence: TGTGCCTTCTCCGCGGGCGCATGGGATGGCTACACCTTC. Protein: CAFSAGAWDGYTF.

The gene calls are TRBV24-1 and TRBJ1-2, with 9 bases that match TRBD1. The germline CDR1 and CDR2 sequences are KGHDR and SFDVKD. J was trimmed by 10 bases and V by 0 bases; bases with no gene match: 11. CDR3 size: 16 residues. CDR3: CATSDLKGQGQSDYTF. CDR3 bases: TGTGCCACCAGTGATTTGAAAGGACAGGGGCAGAGCGACTACACCTTC.

CDR3 region: CASSAWEGTTGNTIYF. DNA of the CDR3: TGTGCCAGCAGCGCCTGGGAGGGGACAACAGGAAACACCATATATTTT. This chain connects TRBV9 to TRBJ1-3; D might be TRBD1 (6 bases). The CDR3 runs 16 residues. Trimming removed 3 bases from V and 4 bases from J, with 17 bases in between. The germline CDR1 and CDR2 sequences are SGDLS and YYNGEE.

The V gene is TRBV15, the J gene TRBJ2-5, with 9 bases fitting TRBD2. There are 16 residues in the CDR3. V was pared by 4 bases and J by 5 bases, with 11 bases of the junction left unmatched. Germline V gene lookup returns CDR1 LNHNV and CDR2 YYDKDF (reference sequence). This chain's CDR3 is CATSIPGGTSPETQYF. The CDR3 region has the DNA TGTGCCACCAGCATCCCGGGGGGGACTAGCCCCGAGACCCAGTACTTC.

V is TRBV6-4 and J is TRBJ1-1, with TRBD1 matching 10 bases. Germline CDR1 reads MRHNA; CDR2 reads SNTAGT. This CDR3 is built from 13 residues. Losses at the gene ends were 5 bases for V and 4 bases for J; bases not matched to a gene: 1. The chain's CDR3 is CASSWDRGTEAFF. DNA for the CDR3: TGTGCCAGCAGTTGGGACAGGGGCACTGAAGCTTTCTTT.

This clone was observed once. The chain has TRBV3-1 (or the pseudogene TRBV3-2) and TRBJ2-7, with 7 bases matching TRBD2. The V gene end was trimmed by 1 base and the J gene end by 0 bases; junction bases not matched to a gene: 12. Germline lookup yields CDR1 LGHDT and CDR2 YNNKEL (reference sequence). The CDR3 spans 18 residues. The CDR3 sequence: CASSQGSSGGGYSYEQYF. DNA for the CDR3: TGTGCCAGCAGCCAAGGGTCTTCGGGGGGAGGGTACTCCTACGAGCAGTACTTC.

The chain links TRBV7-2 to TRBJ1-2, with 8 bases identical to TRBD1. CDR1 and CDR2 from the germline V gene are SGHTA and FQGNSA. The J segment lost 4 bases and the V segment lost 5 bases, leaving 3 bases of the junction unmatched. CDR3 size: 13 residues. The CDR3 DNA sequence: TGTGCCAGCAGCCCAGGGGGCTTCTATGGCTACACCTTC. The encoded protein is CASSPGGFYGYTF.

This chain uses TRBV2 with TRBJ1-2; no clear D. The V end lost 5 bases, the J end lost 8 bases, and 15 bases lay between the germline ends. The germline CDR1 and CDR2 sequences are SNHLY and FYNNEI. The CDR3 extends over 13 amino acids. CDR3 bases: TGTGCCAGCAGTTTACTAGTGGATGCGGGCTACACCTTC. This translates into CASSLLVDAGYTF.

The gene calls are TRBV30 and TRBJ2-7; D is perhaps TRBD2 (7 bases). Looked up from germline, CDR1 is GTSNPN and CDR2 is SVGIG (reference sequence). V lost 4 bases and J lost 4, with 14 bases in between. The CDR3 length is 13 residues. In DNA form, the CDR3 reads TGTGCCTGGAAGGTACAGGGAGGGTACGAGCAGTACTTC. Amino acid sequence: CAWKVQGGYEQYF. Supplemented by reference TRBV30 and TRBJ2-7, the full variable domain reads SQTIHQWPATLVQPVGSPLSLECTVEGTSNPNLYWYRQAAGRGLQLLFYSVGIGQISSEVPQNLSASRPQDRQFILSSKKLLLSDSGFYLCAWKVQGGYEQYFGPGTRLTVT.